The rows below give T cell receptor beta chains drawn from one sample of a study of Ad26.COV2.S vaccination and SARS-CoV-2 variants. The method was immunoSEQ multiplex PCR; TCRdb's version includes in-frame clones alone and lacks a portion of them. The sample gives about 400,000 clones, more than 85% of which show up once; 3.5% is in the top ten. Sequencing used peripheral blood, obtained in a trial of Ad26.COV2.S vaccine versus placebo. All receptors come from a person aged 18-65 years who received the Ad26.COV2.S COVID-19 vaccine or a placebo. The conserved cysteine and the conserved F or W are not part of the CDR3 here.

TRBV29-1,TRBJ2-3,SVDEVAVSPTSTDTQY
TRBV4-3,TRBJ2-7,ASSREASGTGSYEQY
TRBV19,TRBJ2-1,ASSWSGGSYNEQF
TRBV4-3,TRBJ1-1,ASSQTGRTEAF
TRBV30,TRBJ1-2,AWSVRQFRGYT
TRBV6-5,TRBJ2-1,ASSYTGGNEQF
TRBV7-8,TRBJ2-2,ASSLAKRGGSYTGELF
TRBV5-1,TRBJ2-3,ASSWTSGGAPGADTQY
TRBV2,TRBJ2-1,ASSLLAGGPWNEQF
TRBV6-5,TRBJ1-6,ASSGSSYNSPLH
TRBV4-3,TRBJ2-1,ASSLWTRDYNEQF
TRBV29-1,TRBJ1-3,SVVFSGNTIY
TRBV21-1,TRBJ1-1,ASSTLCHRLNTEAF
TRBV7-9,TRBJ1-6,ASSSSEFGGNSPLH
TRBV7-8,TRBJ1-5,ASSLSGQGVSYSNQPQH
TRBV7-2,TRBJ2-3,ASSTGTPDTQY
TRBV5-4,TRBJ2-3,ASSLEQGSDTQY
TRBV6-1,TRBJ1-4,ASSADREGFQANEKLF